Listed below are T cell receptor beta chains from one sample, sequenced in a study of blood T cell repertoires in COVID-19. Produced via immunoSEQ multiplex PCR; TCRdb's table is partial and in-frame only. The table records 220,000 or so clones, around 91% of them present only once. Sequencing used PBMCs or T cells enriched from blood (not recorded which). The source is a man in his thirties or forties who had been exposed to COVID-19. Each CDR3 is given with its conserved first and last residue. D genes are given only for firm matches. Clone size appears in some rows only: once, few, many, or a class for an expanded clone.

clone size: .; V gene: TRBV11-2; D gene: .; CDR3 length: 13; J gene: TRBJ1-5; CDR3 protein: CASAKTGYQPQHF; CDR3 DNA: TGTGCCAGCGCCAAAACAGGGTATCAGCCCCAGCATTTT
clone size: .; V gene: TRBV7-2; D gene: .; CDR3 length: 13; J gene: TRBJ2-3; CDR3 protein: CASSLSGGDTQYF; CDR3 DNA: TGTGCCAGCAGCCTTAGCGGTGGAGATACGCAGTATTTT
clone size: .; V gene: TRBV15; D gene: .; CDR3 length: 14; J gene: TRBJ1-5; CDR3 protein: CATSRDRHNQPQHF; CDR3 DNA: TGTGCCACCAGCAGAGACCGACACAATCAGCCCCAGCATTTT
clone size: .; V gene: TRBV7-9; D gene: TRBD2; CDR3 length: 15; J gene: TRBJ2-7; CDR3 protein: CASSAAGGLGHEQYF; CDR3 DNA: TGTGCCAGCAGCGCGGCGGGGGGACTTGGCCACGAGCAGTACTTC
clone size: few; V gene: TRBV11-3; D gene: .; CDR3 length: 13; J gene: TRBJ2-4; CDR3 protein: CASSLPGDDIQYF; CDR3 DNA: TGTGCCAGCAGCTTACCGGGGGACGACATTCAGTACTTC
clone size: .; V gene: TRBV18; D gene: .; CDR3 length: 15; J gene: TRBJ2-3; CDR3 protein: CASSPGTHTVDTQYF; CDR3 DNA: TGTGCCAGCTCGCCCGGGACACACACAGTAGATACGCAGTATTTT
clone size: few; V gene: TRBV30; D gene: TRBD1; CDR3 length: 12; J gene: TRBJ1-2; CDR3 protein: CAWRNRGRGYTF; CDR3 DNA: TGTGCCTGGAGAAACAGGGGCCGTGGCTACACCTTC
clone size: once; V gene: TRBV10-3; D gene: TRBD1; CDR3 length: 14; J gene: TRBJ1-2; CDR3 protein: CAISDDRGQYGYTF; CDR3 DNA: TGTGCCATCAGTGATGACAGGGGGCAATATGGCTACACCTTC
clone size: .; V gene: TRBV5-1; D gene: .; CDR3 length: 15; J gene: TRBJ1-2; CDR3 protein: CASSPRDGGNYGYTF; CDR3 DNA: TGCGCCAGCAGCCCCCGGGACGGAGGGAACTATGGCTACACCTTC
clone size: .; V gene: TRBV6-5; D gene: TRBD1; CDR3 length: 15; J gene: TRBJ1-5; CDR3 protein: CASSAEGGSGQPQHF; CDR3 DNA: TGTGCCAGCAGCGCAGAAGGGGGCTCGGGTCAGCCCCAGCATTTT
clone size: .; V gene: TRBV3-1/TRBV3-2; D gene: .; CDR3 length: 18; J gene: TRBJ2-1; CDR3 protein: CASSQEDMGGLIYNEQFF; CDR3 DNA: TGTGCCAGCAGCCAAGAAGATATGGGGGGACTGATCTACAATGAGCAGTTCTTC
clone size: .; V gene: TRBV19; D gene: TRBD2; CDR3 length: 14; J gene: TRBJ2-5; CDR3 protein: CASKVTSGQETQYF; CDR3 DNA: TGTGCCAGTAAGGTTACTAGCGGTCAAGAGACCCAGTACTTC
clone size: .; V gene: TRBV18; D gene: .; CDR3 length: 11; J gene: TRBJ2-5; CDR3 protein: CASSVQETQYF; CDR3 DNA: TGTGCCAGCTCCGTGCAAGAGACCCAGTACTTC